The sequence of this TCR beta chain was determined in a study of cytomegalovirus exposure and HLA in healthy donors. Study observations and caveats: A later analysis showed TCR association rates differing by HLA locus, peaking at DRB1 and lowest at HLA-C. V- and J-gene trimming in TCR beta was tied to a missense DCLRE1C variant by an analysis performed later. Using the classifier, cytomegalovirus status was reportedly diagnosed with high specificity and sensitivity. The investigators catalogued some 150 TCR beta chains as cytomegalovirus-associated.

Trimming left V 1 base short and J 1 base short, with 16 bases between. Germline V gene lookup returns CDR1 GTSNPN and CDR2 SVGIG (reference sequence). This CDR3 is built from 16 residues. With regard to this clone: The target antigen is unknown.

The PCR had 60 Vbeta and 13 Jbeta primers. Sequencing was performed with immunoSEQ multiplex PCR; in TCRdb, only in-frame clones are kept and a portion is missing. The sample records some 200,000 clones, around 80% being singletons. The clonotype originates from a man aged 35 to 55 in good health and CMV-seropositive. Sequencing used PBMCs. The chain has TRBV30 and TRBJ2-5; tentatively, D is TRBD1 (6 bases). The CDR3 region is CAWSDPSGQIQETQYF. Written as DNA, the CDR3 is TGTGCCTGGAGTGACCCCTCCGGACAGATCCAAGAGACCCAGTACTTC.